These 6 T cell receptor beta chains were sequenced from one sample in a study of T cell responses to AZD1222 COVID-19 vaccine. Repertoires were generated with immunoSEQ multiplex PCR, while TCRdb's copy carries only in-frame clones and drops some. The table has about 100,000 clones, around 87% seen once. Sequenced material: peripheral blood, taken on day 0 of MenACWY control vaccination. All receptors come from an adult in good health.

V gene TRBV19 combines with J gene TRBJ2-7, with a tentative D call TRBD2 (6 bases). CDR1 LNHDA and CDR2 SQIVND come from the germline V gene (reference sequence). This CDR3 is built from 16 residues. Trimming shortened V by 2 bases and J by 0 bases, and 14 bases separated the two germline ends. CDR3 sequence: CASSIWRAPSSYEQYF. CDR3 in DNA: TGTGCCAGTAGTATATGGAGGGCTCCTTCCTCCTACGAGCAGTACTTC.

Only a few counts were recorded for this clone. In the same sample, other DNA sequences code for this CDR3. This chain uses TRBV27 with TRBJ1-5, with D unresolved. V lost 3 bases, J lost 2 bases, and 8 bases lay in between. Germline V gene lookup returns CDR1 MNHEY and CDR2 SMNVEV (reference sequence). This CDR3 is 14 amino acids long. This CDR3 reads CASSLLGGNQPQHF. CDR3 in DNA: TGTGCCAGCAGTTTGTTGGGTGGCAATCAGCCCCAGCATTTT.

The gene calls are TRBV14 and TRBJ1-6, with 8 bases that match TRBD1. Germline CDR1 SGHDN, CDR2 FVKESK. The trim removed 4 bases at V and 6 bases at J, leaving 5 bases unmatched. The CDR3 contains 15 residues. CDR3 nucleotides: TGTGCCAGCAGCCCGGACAGGGTACCTAATTCACCCCTCCACTTT. Its protein product is CASSPDRVPNSPLHF.

This CDR3 is CATSMGGGNQPQHF. The CDR3 nucleotides read TGTGCCACCAGCATGGGAGGGGGAAATCAGCCCCAGCATTTT. V is TRBV15 and J is TRBJ1-5; TRBD1 is a possible D gene (6 bases). This CDR3 comprises 14 residues. Per germline, CDR1 LNHNV and CDR2 YYDKDF (reference sequence). Trimming left V 4 bases short and J 4 bases short, with 11 bases between.

This clone has just a few counts. This chain joins TRBV28 and TRBJ1-6; D remains unclear. This CDR3 comprises 13 residues. The germline CDR1 and CDR2 sequences are MDHEN and SYDVKM. The V end was cut by 5 bases, the J end by 10 bases, with 12 bases between. The chain's CDR3 is CASSQSGSSPLHF. CDR3 DNA: TGTGCCAGCAGTCAATCTGGATCCTCACCCCTCCACTTT.

The chain employs TRBV4-1 and TRBJ1-5; D not resolved. The CDR3 totals 13 residues. Germline V gives CDR1 MGHRA, CDR2 YSYEKL. V lost 3 bases and J 1 base, leaving 4 bases between the germline ends. CDR3 DNA: TGCGCCAGCAGCCAGGGAAGCAATCAGCCCCAGCATTTT. This translates into CASSQGSNQPQHF.